This entry concerns a single T cell receptor beta chain. The antigen remains undetermined. With the ViraFEST assay, the study expanded antigen-specific CD4+ T cells using viral peptide pools, then sequenced them. With more than 9 days of culture completed, CD4+ T cells were isolated. Vaccine recipients had no previous SARS-CoV-2 infection; their nucleocapsid antibodies were negative. Cultures got half-medium changes with IL-2 on days 3 and 7. This record comes from a study of vaccination effects on CD4 cells after COVID-19. Study background: Every participant took two doses of the BNT162b2 or mRNA-1273 vaccine.

TCRdb's copy holds only in-frame clones and misses some; the assay was immunoSEQ multiplex PCR. The data contain 30,000 to 35,000 clones, around 73% of them singletons. The clonotype originates from a human donor who received a COVID-19 vaccine. This sample comprised CD4+ T cells from PBMCs cultured with HCoV-OC43 spike peptides, obtained before COVID-19 vaccination. Specified subset: HCoV-OC43 spike overlapping peptide pool stimulation.

The CDR3 bases are TGTGCCAGCAGCCAAATAAGGACAGGGGACGGCTACACCTTC. Amino acid sequence: CASSQIRTGDGYTF. The chain recombines TRBV3-1 (or the pseudogene TRBV3-2) with TRBJ1-2; 9 bases align to TRBD1. V was clipped by 2 bases and J by 8 bases; unmatched bases: 6. The CDR3 has 14 amino acids. Germline CDR1 LGHDT, CDR2 YNNKEL (reference sequence).